The 21 T cell receptor beta chains presented below share a single source sample, sequenced in a study of T cells expressing NK-cell markers. For each CDR3 protein, TCRdb gives one entry from its re-call of the 5' RACE reads, without DNA. The sample spans around 100,000 distinct CDR3 sequences; the ten largest clones claim roughly 20%. The sample consisted of blood T cells: a sorted CD56 or NKG2C T cell subset, CD4+ or CD8+ T cells, or bulk PBMC T cells (not recorded which). The receptors were gathered from a woman between 18 and 75 years old in good health.

The V and J genes are TRBV28 and TRBJ2-5; TCRdb names TRBD1, which stays unverified in the absence of DNA. This CDR3 contains 15 residues. Germline values: CDR1 MDHEN, CDR2 SYDVKM. CDR3 region: CASSQYQGAQETQYF.

This chain uses TRBV5-6 with TRBJ2-5; TCRdb's D gene call, TRBD1, goes unchecked for lack of DNA. There are 15 residues in the CDR3. The germline V gene encodes CDR1 SGHDT and CDR2 YYEEEE. CDR3 loop: CASTPGWGYRETQYF.

The chain combines TRBV29-1 with TRBJ2-7; TCRdb gives TRBD2 as the D gene, but with no DNA this cannot be confirmed. This CDR3 is built from 13 residues. Germline CDR1 and CDR2: SQVTM and ANQGSEA. The CDR3 sequence is CSVGTAGRDEQYF.

This rearrangement joins TRBV5-6 to TRBJ1-5; TCRdb's assignment of TRBD1 cannot be checked, as there is no DNA. The CDR3 covers 15 residues. Germline CDR1 SGHDT, CDR2 YYEEEE. CDR3 sequence reads: CASSGSGTGSQPQHF. The full variable domain, in which reference TRBV5-6 and TRBJ1-5 provide the parts outside the CDR3, is DAGVTQSPTHLIKTRGQQVTLRCSPKSGHDTVSWYQQALGQGPQFIFQYYEEEERQRGNFPDRFSGHQFPNYSSELNVNALLLGDSALYLCASSGSGTGSQPQHFGDGTRLSIL.

The rearrangement joins TRBV11-2 to TRBJ2-6; TCRdb proposes TRBD2, but this gene call is untestable without DNA. The CDR3 is 17 residues long. Germline V gives CDR1 SGHAT, CDR2 FQNNGV. CDR3 amino acids: CASSSSATVPGANVLTF.

The J gene is TRBJ2-3, the V gene TRBV7-3. CDR3 length: 15 residues. Germline V gene sequence: CDR1 SGHTA, CDR2 FQGTGA. The CDR3 here is CASSSGPLAKDTQYF.

The chain employs TRBV19 and TRBJ1-5. The V gene's germline CDR1 is LNHDA and CDR2 SQIVND (reference sequence). CDR3 size: 16 residues. Here the CDR3 reads CASSIGGRGTNQPQHF.

This chain uses TRBV30 with TRBJ1-6; TCRdb outputs TRBD1, but without DNA this stays unchecked. The CDR3 covers 15 residues. CDR1 is GTSNPN and CDR2 is SVGIG in the germline V gene (reference sequence). CDR3 residues: CAWSVRDRDNSPLHF.

This chain connects TRBV19 to TRBJ2-2; TCRdb calls TRBD1, which cannot be checked without DNA. This CDR3 comprises 15 residues. CDR1 and CDR2 (germline): LNHDA, SQIVND (reference sequence). The CDR3 spells CASTPGPGGRGELFF.

The J gene is TRBJ1-1, the V gene TRBV6-2 or TRBV6-3; TCRdb reports TRBD1, a call that lacks DNA to check it against. Germline CDR1 is MNHEY and CDR2 is SVGEGT. CDR3 length equals 15 residues. The CDR3 here is CASSYPPGENTEAFF.

This sequence joins TRBV10-3 and TRBJ2-3. The CDR3 is 17 amino acids. From germline, CDR1 is ENHRY and CDR2 SYGVKD. The CDR3: CAISESAHGVATDTQYF.

CDR3 sequence reads: CASTFRGTGRNEQFF. V and J are TRBV28 and TRBJ2-1; TCRdb lists TRBD1, though no DNA is available to test this call. Germline-derived CDR1 and CDR2 are MDHEN and SYDVKM. This CDR3 spans 15 amino acids. Based on the CDR3 plus reference TRBV28 and TRBJ2-1, the full variable domain is DVKVTQSSRYLVKRTGEKVFLECVQDMDHENMFWYRQDPGLGLRLIYFSYDVKMKEKGDIPEGYSVSREKKERFSLILESASTNQTSMYLCASTFRGTGRNEQFFGPGTRLTVL.

J is TRBJ2-2 and V is TRBV7-8; the TCRdb D gene call, TRBD1, has no DNA to confirm it. The CDR3 covers 15 residues. The V gene's germline CDR1 is SGHVS and CDR2 FQNEAQ. CDR3 residues: CASSPVGTETGELFF.

The chain employs TRBV2 and TRBJ1-1; TCRdb proposes TRBD1, but this gene call is untestable without DNA. CDR3 length: 14 residues. Germline V lookup: CDR1 SNHLY, CDR2 FYNNEI. CDR3 sequence reads: CATPGEPSGTEAFF.

The CDR3: CASRPELSYEQYF. The chain has TRBV12-3 or TRBV12-4 and TRBJ2-7. This CDR3 comprises 13 residues.

The rearrangement uses TRBV4-2 and TRBJ2-3; the TCRdb call, TRBD2, lacks DNA for checking. The CDR3 loop spans 15 amino acids. Germline values: CDR1 LGHNA, CDR2 YNFKEQ. CDR3 sequence reads: CASSQDLGGSDTQYF.

This rearrangement joins TRBV20-1 to TRBJ2-1; the TCRdb D gene call, TRBD1, has no DNA to confirm it. The germline CDR1 and CDR2 sequences are DFQATT and SNEGSKA (reference sequence). This CDR3 is 14 amino acids long. CDR3 sequence: CSARSLAGVNEQFF.

This chain joins TRBV19 and TRBJ1-6; the D gene TCRdb calls, TRBD1, cannot be checked with no DNA. The CDR3 extends over 15 amino acids. Germline-derived CDR1 and CDR2 are LNHDA and SQIVND (reference sequence). CDR3 region: CASSTRTGVDSPLHF.

CDR3 region: CSTLAGGVEQYF. The J gene is TRBJ2-7, the V gene TRBV20-1; absent DNA, TCRdb's TRBD2 call cannot be checked. The CDR3 contains 12 residues. Per germline, CDR1 DFQATT and CDR2 SNEGSKA (reference sequence).

The chain employs TRBV20-1 and TRBJ2-4; TCRdb outputs TRBD2, but without DNA this stays unchecked. Germline CDR1 is DFQATT and CDR2 is SNEGSKA (reference sequence). CDR3 length equals 14 residues. CDR3 sequence reads: CSARIRTSGASQYF.

The chain recombines TRBV7-9 with TRBJ2-7. Germline lookup yields CDR1 SEHNR and CDR2 FQNEAQ (reference sequence). The CDR3 consists of 14 residues. CDR3 amino acids: CASSWSGVEDEQYF.